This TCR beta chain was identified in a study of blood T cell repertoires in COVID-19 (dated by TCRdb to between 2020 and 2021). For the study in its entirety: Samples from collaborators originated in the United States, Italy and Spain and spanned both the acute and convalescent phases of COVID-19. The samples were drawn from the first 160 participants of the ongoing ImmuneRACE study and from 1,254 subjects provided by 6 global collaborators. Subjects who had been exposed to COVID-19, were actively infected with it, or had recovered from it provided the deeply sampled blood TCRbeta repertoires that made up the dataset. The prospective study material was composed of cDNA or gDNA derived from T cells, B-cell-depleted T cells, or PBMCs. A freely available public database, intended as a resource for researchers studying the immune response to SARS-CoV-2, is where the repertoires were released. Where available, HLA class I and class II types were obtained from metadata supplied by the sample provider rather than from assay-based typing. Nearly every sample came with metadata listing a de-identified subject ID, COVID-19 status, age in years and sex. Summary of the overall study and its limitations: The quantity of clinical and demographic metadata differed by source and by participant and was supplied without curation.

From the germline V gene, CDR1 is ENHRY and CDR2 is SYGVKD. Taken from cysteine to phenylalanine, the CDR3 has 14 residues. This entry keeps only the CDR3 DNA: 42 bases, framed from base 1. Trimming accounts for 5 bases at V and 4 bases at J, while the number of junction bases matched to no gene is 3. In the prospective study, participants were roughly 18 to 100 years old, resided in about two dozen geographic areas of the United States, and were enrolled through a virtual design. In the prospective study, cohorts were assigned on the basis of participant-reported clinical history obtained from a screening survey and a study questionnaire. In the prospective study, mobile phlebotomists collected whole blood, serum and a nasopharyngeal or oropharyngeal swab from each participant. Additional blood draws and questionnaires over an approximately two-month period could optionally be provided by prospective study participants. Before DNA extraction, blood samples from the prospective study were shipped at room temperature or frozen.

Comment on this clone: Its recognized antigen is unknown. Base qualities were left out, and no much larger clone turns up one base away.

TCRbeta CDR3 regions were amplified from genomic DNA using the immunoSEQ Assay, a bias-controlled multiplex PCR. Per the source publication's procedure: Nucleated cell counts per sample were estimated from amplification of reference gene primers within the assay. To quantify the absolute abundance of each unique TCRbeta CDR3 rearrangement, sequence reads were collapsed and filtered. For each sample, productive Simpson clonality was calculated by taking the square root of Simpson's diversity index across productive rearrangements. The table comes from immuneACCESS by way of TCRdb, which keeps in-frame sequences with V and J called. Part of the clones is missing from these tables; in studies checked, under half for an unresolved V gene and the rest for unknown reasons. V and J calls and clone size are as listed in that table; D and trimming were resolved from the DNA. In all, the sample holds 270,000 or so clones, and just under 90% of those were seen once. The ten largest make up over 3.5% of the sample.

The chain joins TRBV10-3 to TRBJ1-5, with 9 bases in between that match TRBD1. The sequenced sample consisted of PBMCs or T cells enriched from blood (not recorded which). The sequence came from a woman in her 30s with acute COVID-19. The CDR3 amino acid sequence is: CAISPGQGNQPQHF. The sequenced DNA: TGTGCCATCAGTCCGGGACAGGGAAATCAGCCCCAGCATTTT.